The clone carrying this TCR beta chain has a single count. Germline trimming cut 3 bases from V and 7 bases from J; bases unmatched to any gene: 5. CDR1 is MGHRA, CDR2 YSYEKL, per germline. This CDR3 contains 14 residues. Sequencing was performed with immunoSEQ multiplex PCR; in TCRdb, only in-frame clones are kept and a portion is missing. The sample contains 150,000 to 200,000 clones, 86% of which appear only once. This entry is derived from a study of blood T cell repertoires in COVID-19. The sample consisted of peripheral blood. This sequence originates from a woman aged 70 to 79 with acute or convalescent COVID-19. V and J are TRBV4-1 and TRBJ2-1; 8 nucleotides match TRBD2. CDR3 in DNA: TGCGCCAGCAGCCACAGACTAGCGAGGAATGAGCAGTTCTTC. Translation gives CASSHRLARNEQFF.